This TCR beta chain was captured by sequencing in a study of T-cell reconstitution after alpha-beta-depleted transplantation in children. Unique molecular identifiers were incorporated into the prepared TCRbeta library. MiXCR was run by TCRdb on the PCR reads, yielding one entry per CDR3 protein. The sample has fewer than 550,000 distinct CDR3 sequences; 9.5% to 13% are singletons. Only a few counts were recorded for this clonotype. The V gene lost 0 bases and the J gene lost 8 bases, with 4 bases spanning the gap. The V gene's germline CDR1 is SEHNR and CDR2 FQNEAQ (reference sequence). The CDR3 is made up of 12 amino acids.

The starting material was PBMCs from the stem cell graft donor, obtained from the stem cell graft. J is TRBJ1-4 and V is TRBV7-9; D is ambiguous. The origin of this receptor is a human donor who donated a stem cell graft to a child with acute myeloid leukemia. CDR3 nucleotide sequence: TGTGCCAGCAGCTTAGCGAGGGAAAAACTGTTTTTT. It yields the protein CASSLAREKLFF. The complete variable domain, with remaining parts taken from reference TRBV7-9 and TRBJ1-4, reads DTGVSQNPRHKITKRGQNVTFRCDPISEHNRLYWYRQTLGQGPEFLTYFQNEAQLEKSRLLSDRFSAERPKGSFSTLEIQRTEQGDSAMYLCASSLAREKLFFGSGTQLSVL.